Presented here are 30 T cell receptor beta chains from one specimen sequenced in a study of T cells after yellow fever vaccination. TCRdb fed the 5' RACE reads into MiXCR, producing one record per CDR3 protein. Here the sample spans roughly 400,000 distinct CDR3 sequences, over 15% being singletons. The sequencing here drew on PBMCs, taken before the yellow fever booster vaccination. Every receptor here comes from a young man who received the YFV17D yellow fever vaccine.

There are many counts of this clonotype. The genes are TRBV4-3 and TRBJ2-5; D is undetermined. Germline CDR1 and CDR2: LGHNA and YSLEER. V lost 2 bases and J 2 bases, leaving 6 bases between the germline ends. CDR3 length equals 13 residues. CDR3 DNA sequence: TGCGCCAGCAGCCAAAGCAGGCAAGAGACCCAGTACTTC. As protein: CASSQSRQETQYF.

This chain links TRBV4-3 with TRBJ1-4, with D unresolved. The germline V gene has CDR1 LGHNA and CDR2 YSLEER. The CDR3 runs 16 residues. V lost 4 bases, J lost 5 bases, and 17 bases lay in between. The CDR3 sequence: CASSPKGRRSNEKLFF. The CDR3 bases are TGCGCCAGCAGCCCCAAAGGGCGCCGATCGAATGAAAAACTGTTTTTT.

This clonotype occurred a few times. V usage is TRBV4-1 and J usage is TRBJ2-1, with D possibly being TRBD2 (5 bases). The V end was cut by 1 base, the J end by 0 bases, with 16 bases between. CDR1 is MGHRA, CDR2 YSYEKL, per germline. This CDR3 has 18 residues. The CDR3 sequence is CASSQAVRGGFSYNEQFF. The DNA of the CDR3 is TGCGCCAGCAGCCAAGCGGTTCGGGGTGGGTTCTCCTACAATGAGCAGTTCTTC.

This chain uses TRBV11-2 with TRBJ2-7; tentative D call: TRBD1 (6 bases). Trimming stripped 2 bases from V and 7 bases from J, with 12 bases between. CDR1 and CDR2 from the germline V gene are SGHAT and FQNNGV. The CDR3 runs to 13 residues. The CDR3 protein is CASSLMRGTEQYV. CDR3 coding DNA: TGTGCCAGCAGCTTAATGAGGGGGACAGAGCAGTACGTC.

This clonotype occurred a few times. The chain carries TRBV3-1 and TRBJ2-7; TRBD2 is a possible D gene (6 bases). Trimming removed 4 bases at V and 2 bases at J, with 18 bases between. Germline V gene data show CDR1 as LGHDT and CDR2 as YNNKEL (reference sequence). This CDR3 has 16 residues. The chain's CDR3 is CASSLHAGTRAYEQYF. Here the CDR3 DNA reads TGTGCCAGCAGCCTCCACGCCGGGACTCGAGCCTACGAGCAGTACTTC.

The chain combines TRBV5-1 with TRBJ2-1, with TRBD1 matching over 11 bases. Germline V gene lookup returns CDR1 SGHRS and CDR2 YFSETQ. CDR3 length: 15 amino acids. Trimming removed 0 bases from V and 6 bases from J; junction bases left unmatched: 2. The CDR3 region is CASSLVGTGGNEQFF. The DNA for the CDR3 is TGCGCCAGCAGCTTGGTTGGGACAGGGGGCAATGAGCAGTTCTTC.

The V and J genes are TRBV12-3 or TRBV12-4 and TRBJ2-7; D gene uncertain. V lost 1 base and J 8 bases, leaving 6 bases between the germline ends. This CDR3 is 11 amino acids long. The CDR3, as DNA: TGTGCCAGCAGTTTAGGGCGCCAGCAGTACTTC. Protein sequence: CASSLGRQQYF.

To note about this clonotype: This may come from a read error, since a much larger clone is one base off. V and J are TRBV2 and TRBJ1-2; D perhaps matches TRBD1 (5 bases). Germline CDR1 and CDR2: SNHLY and FYNNEI. This CDR3 contains 12 residues. The V end was cut by 3 bases, the J end by 7 bases, with 9 bases between. In DNA form, the CDR3 reads TGTGCCAGCAGTGAGGGGGGATGTGGCTACACCTTC. This encodes CASSEGGCGYTF. The complete variable domain, with remaining parts taken from reference TRBV2 and TRBJ1-2, reads EPEVTQTPSHQVTQMGQEVILRCVPISNHLYFYWYRQILGQKVEFLVSFYNNEISEKSEIFDDQFSVERPDGSNFTLKIRSTKLEDSAMYFCASSEGGCGYTFGSGTRLTVV.

This clonotype has only a few counts. The V and J genes are TRBV5-8 and TRBJ1-1; 12 nucleotides agree with TRBD1. The CDR3 has 15 amino acids. V shed 5 bases and J 6 bases; nucleotides not matched to a gene: 8. Germline lookup yields CDR1 SGHTS and CDR2 YDEGEE. The CDR3 region is CASRRTGTGGPEAFF. Here the CDR3 DNA reads TGTGCCAGCAGAAGAACCGGGACAGGGGGCCCTGAAGCTTTCTTT.

This clonotype was counted only a few times. The chain is built from TRBV24-1 and TRBJ1-5; D not resolved. With 3 bases removed from V and 6 bases from J, the gap between germline ends came to 5 bases. Germline loops: CDR1 KGHDR, CDR2 SFDVKD. This CDR3 is built from 12 residues. In DNA form, the CDR3 reads TGTGCCACCAGTGATGGCGGTCAGCCCCAGCATTTT. This codes for CATSDGGQPQHF.

The chain has TRBV7-2 and TRBJ2-1; the match to TRBD2 covers 7 bases. The CDR3 length is 16 residues. Trimming at V came to 3 bases and at J to 1 base, leaving 6 bases not matched to a gene. The V gene's germline CDR1 is SGHTA and CDR2 FQGNSA. The CDR3: CASSLGGGWSYNEQFF. In DNA form, the CDR3 reads TGTGCCAGCAGCTTGGGGGGAGGGTGGTCCTACAATGAGCAGTTCTTC.

The V gene is TRBV4-3, the J gene TRBJ2-1, with 7 positions matching TRBD1. There are 17 residues in the CDR3. Germline CDR1 and CDR2: LGHNA and YSLEER. Trimming cost V 3 bases and J 6 bases; bases outside gene matches: 14. The CDR3 reads CASSHEFPGQHFNEQFF. The CDR3 nucleotides are TGCGCCAGCAGCCACGAATTCCCGGGACAGCACTTCAATGAGCAGTTCTTC.

This clonotype has a handful of counts. The chain has TRBV4-1 and TRBJ2-5; D uncertain. This CDR3 has 14 residues. Germline-derived CDR1 and CDR2 are MGHRA and YSYEKL. V lost 4 bases and J 5 bases, leaving 14 bases between the germline ends. The CDR3 DNA reads as TGCGCCAGCAGCCCCGGACCCCCTGGGGAGACCCAGTACTTC. Translating it yields CASSPGPPGETQYF.

This clonotype has just a few counts. The chain carries TRBV4-1 and TRBJ2-3; maybe TRBD1 (6 bases). Germline V gene data show CDR1 as MGHRA and CDR2 as YSYEKL. The length of the CDR3 is 16 residues. Trimming pared 0 bases from V and 9 bases from J, leaving 19 bases between. CDR3 DNA sequence: TGCGCCAGCAGCCAAGATGTTGCGCGGAAGAGGGGGACGCAGTATTTT. Protein: CASSQDVARKRGTQYF.

This clonotype was seen only a few times. The gene calls are TRBV6-2 or TRBV6-3 and TRBJ2-7, with TRBD1 identical over 12 bases. Germline CDR1 reads MNHEY; CDR2 reads SVGEGT. The CDR3 has 18 residues. Trimming removed 5 bases from V and 2 bases from J; junction bases left unmatched: 13. The CDR3 sequence is CASSNRDRGRSIPYEQYF. In DNA form, the CDR3 reads TGTGCCAGCAGTAACCGGGACAGGGGGCGTAGTATCCCCTACGAGCAGTACTTC.

V is TRBV7-9 and J is TRBJ2-5, with D possibly TRBD2 on 5 matching bases. Deletions cut 5 bases from V and 4 bases from J, with 14 bases between. CDR1 is SEHNR, CDR2 FQNEAQ, per germline (reference sequence). CDR3 length: 14 residues. In DNA form, the CDR3 reads TGTGCCAGCAGCCAAACTAGAAAACCAGAGACCCAGTACTTC. It yields the protein CASSQTRKPETQYF.

This sequence joins TRBV5-6 and TRBJ1-2, with no clear D. The germline V gene encodes CDR1 SGHDT and CDR2 YYEEEE. The length of the CDR3 is 14 residues. V gave up 2 bases and J gave up 3 bases, with 11 bases separating them. CDR3 DNA sequence: TGTGCCAGCAGCTTACGCAGACAAGACTATGGCTACACCTTC. Translating gives CASSLRRQDYGYTF. Variable domain in full (rest from reference TRBV5-6 and TRBJ1-2): DAGVTQSPTHLIKTRGQQVTLRCSPKSGHDTVSWYQQALGQGPQFIFQYYEEEERQRGNFPDRFSGHQFPNYSSELNVNALLLGDSALYLCASSLRRQDYGYTFGSGTRLTVV.

The genes are TRBV6-2 or TRBV6-3 and TRBJ2-5, with TRBD2 matching 7 bases. The V and J ends lost 6 bases and 2 bases, in that order; junction bases with no gene match: 12. The CDR3 extends over 16 amino acids. The germline CDR1 and CDR2 sequences are MNHEY and SVGEGT. CDR3 sequence reads: CASSLRGVPVQETQYF. The CDR3 DNA reads as TGTGCCAGCAGCTTACGGGGGGTTCCTGTGCAAGAGACCCAGTACTTC.

The CDR3 region is CASSQVTGRPNEQFF. CDR3 nucleotides: TGCGCCAGCAGCCAGGTTACTGGACGTCCCAATGAGCAGTTCTTC. The chain uses TRBV4-3 and TRBJ2-1, with D uncertain. This CDR3 has 15 amino acids. Trimming took off 3 bases at V and 6 bases at J, with 15 bases between the two ends. Per germline, CDR1 LGHNA and CDR2 YSLEER.

The rearrangement uses TRBV7-2 and TRBJ2-7; D is possibly TRBD2 (6 bases). V gave up 4 bases and J gave up 2 bases, with 15 bases separating them. The CDR3 is made up of 15 amino acids. Germline-derived CDR1 and CDR2 are SGHTA and FQGNSA. The CDR3 loop reads CASSSGLIRAYEQYV. CDR3 nucleotides: TGTGCCAGCAGCTCGGGACTTATCCGAGCCTACGAGCAGTACGTC.

The V gene is TRBV5-6, the J gene TRBJ1-1; D might be TRBD1 (6 bases). From germline, CDR1 is SGHDT and CDR2 YYEEEE. This CDR3 is 14 amino acids long. The V gene lost 5 bases and the J gene lost 5 bases, with 16 bases spanning the gap. CDR3 in DNA: TGTGCCAGCAGACCCAGGGGAATGAGGACTGAAGCTTTCTTT. The encoded protein is CASRPRGMRTEAFF.

This clonotype was counted ten times or more. The chain is built from TRBV5-5 and TRBJ2-2; D gene unclear. CDR3 length: 14 residues. The V and J ends lost 0 bases and 3 bases respectively, with 6 bases between them. CDR1 and CDR2 from the germline V gene are SGHKS and YYEKEE (reference sequence). CDR3 in DNA: TGTGCCAGCAGCTTGGGTCCGTACACCGGGGAGCTGTTTTTT. Protein: CASSLGPYTGELFF. The complete variable domain, with remaining parts taken from reference TRBV5-5 and TRBJ2-2, reads DAGVTQSPTHLIKTRGQQVTLRCSPISGHKSVSWYQQVLGQGPQFIFQYYEKEERGRGNFPDRFSARQFPNYSSELNVNALLLGDSALYLCASSLGPYTGELFFGEGSRLTVL.

This clonotype was counted only a few times. J is TRBJ1-5 and V is TRBV7-2; weak D call: TRBD1 (5 bases). There are 15 residues in the CDR3. The V and J ends lost 2 bases and 7 bases respectively, with 15 bases between them. Germline loops: CDR1 SGHTA, CDR2 FQGNSA. The CDR3 sequence is CASSLIGPGVQPQHF. DNA of the CDR3: TGTGCCAGCAGCTTAATAGGCCCGGGGGTCCAGCCCCAGCATTTT.

This clonotype was observed at least ten times. This chain links TRBV7-2 with TRBJ2-2; 8 bases agree with TRBD1. The trim removed 6 bases at V and 4 bases at J, leaving 4 bases unmatched. This CDR3 comprises 14 residues. Germline V gene data show CDR1 as SGHTA and CDR2 as FQGNSA. The chain's CDR3 is CASRPDRGTGELFF. The CDR3 DNA sequence: TGTGCCAGCAGACCCGACAGGGGCACCGGGGAGCTGTTTTTT.

The chain is built from TRBV4-1 and TRBJ2-1; D is uncertain. Trimming pared 3 bases from V and 6 bases from J, leaving 15 bases between. The CDR3 runs to 15 residues. CDR1 is MGHRA, CDR2 YSYEKL, per germline. CDR3 DNA: TGCGCCAGCAGCCAGAAGCCCCCAAGTAGCAATGAGCAGTTCTTC. Its protein product is CASSQKPPSSNEQFF.

This clonotype occurred a few times. This sequence joins TRBV4-1 and TRBJ1-1; D remains unclear. Germline V CDR1 and CDR2: MGHRA, YSYEKL. CDR3 length equals 14 residues. V lost 1 base and J lost 1, with 7 bases in between. This CDR3 is CASSQVQENTEAFF. The CDR3 DNA is TGCGCCAGCAGCCAAGTGCAGGAGAACACTGAAGCTTTCTTT.

This clonotype occurred many times. This chain joins TRBV2 and TRBJ2-4, with a weak D call TRBD1 (6 bases). Germline V lookup: CDR1 SNHLY, CDR2 FYNNEI. CDR3 length: 17 amino acids. Trimming removed 6 bases at V and 2 bases at J, with 20 bases between. The CDR3 spells CASRETQGQEPKNIQYF. CDR3 nucleotides: TGTGCCAGCAGAGAAACTCAGGGACAAGAACCCAAAAACATTCAGTACTTC.

The table lists this clonotype with many counts. The chain uses TRBV6-5 and TRBJ1-1; 7 bases agree with TRBD1. The germline gives CDR1 MNHEY, CDR2 SVGAGI. Trimming cost V 4 bases and J 6 bases; bases outside gene matches: 5. This CDR3 contains 13 residues. CDR3 in amino acids: CASSLQGWAEAFF. CDR3 in DNA: TGTGCCAGCAGTTTACAGGGGTGGGCTGAAGCTTTCTTT.

This clonotype was counted only a few times. The chain links TRBV7-9 to TRBJ2-2; D is uncertain. The CDR3 runs to 13 residues. The ends were cut back, 5 bases at V and 3 bases at J, with 7 bases in the middle. In germline, CDR1 is SEHNR, CDR2 FQNEAQ (reference sequence). CDR3 loop: CASSLQYTGELFF. The CDR3 DNA reads TGTGCCAGCAGCCTACAGTACACCGGGGAGCTGTTTTTT.

The chain recombines TRBV4-1 with TRBJ1-6, with 8 bases that match TRBD1. Trimming at V came to 2 bases and at J to 5 bases, leaving 5 bases not matched to a gene. The CDR3 consists of 16 residues. Germline CDR1 and CDR2: MGHRA and YSYEKL. This chain's CDR3 is CASSQQGQGNNSPLHF. In DNA form, the CDR3 reads TGCGCCAGCAGCCAACAAGGACAGGGCAATAATTCACCCCTCCACTTT.